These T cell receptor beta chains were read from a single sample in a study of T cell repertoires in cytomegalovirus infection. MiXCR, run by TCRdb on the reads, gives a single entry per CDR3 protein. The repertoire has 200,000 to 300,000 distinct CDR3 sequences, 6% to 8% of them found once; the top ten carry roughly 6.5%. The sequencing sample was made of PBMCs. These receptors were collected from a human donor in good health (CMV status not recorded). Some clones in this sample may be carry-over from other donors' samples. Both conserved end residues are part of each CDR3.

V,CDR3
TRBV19,CASRRQSGELFF
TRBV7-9,CASSATPYEQYF
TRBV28,CASSFFLTGGASEKLFF
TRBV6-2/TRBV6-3,CASSPTSRVNEQFF
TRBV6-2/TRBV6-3,CASKTGCLSGANVLSF
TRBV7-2,CASSRDPSTDTQYF
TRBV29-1,CSVEGGRTSGDEQFF
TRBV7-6,CASSSRRLAANEQFF
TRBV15,CATSRQYTAGTAFF
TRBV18,CASSPSDVQPQHF
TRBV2,CASSGTGGRNQPQHF
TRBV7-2,CASSLEGGTVNTGELFF
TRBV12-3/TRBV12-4,CASSLRGGYTF
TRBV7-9,CASSPQGLPTNEQFF
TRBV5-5,CASSLSLLAANEQFF
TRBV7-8,CASTQDRGPSQPQHF
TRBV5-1,CASSLGQNIQYF
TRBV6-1,CAIGSGGANTGELFF
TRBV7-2,CASSLDRGRYYGYTF
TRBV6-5,CASEKRTGLNTEAFF
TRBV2,CASSERRHREETQYF
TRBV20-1,CSAQGQTGNDFF
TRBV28,CASSPGTGRSEKLFF
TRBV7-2,CASRRASTEAFF
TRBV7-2,CASSPAGARGNEQFF
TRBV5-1,CASSLVSNTEAFF
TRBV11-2,CASSPGSLYGYTF
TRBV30,CAFVSDEVEAFF
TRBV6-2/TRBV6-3,CASSRHYEQYF
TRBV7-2,CASSLGGGADYGYTF
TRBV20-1,CSAKRTGGTGELFF
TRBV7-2,CASSLVTAGYEPQHF
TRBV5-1,CASCRDPSNYGYTF
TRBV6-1,CASTKMTSTGELFF
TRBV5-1,CASKPGQGYTGELFF
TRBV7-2,CASSSYRNTEAFF
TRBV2,CASSESGANVLTF
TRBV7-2,CASSLYTGRRSGNTIYF
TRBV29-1,CSAKEGVYEQYF
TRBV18,CASSPEVNSPYEQYF
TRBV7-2,CASSVRDGPVGYEQYF
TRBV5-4,CASSLVPVSRVNTEAFF
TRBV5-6,CASSLVAGPTGELFF
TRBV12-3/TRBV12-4,CASRSSATDTQYF
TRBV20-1,CSARGASGETYNEQFF
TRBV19,CASGTSGGETQYF
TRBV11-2,CASSSQRGGLYEQYF
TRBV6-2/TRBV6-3,CASRGLAGPRGTQYF
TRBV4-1,CASSIFQGYRGNQPQHF
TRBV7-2,CASSLPGMNNEQFF
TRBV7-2,CASSLAPGQGNTEAFF
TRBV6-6,CASSYGGVYEQYF
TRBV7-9,CASSPPDVGANVLTF
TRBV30,CAWSGAYNEQFF
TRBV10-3,CAISELAGGVSYNEQFF
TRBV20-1,CSASSGTAIF
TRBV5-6,CASSELNQPQHF
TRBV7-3,CASSKGQQSTEAFF
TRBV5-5,CASSKDVRLGSQHF
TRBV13,CASSLKAGTGGSRLAYNEQFF